These T cell receptor beta chains were read from a single sample in a study of OX40 agonist ivuxolimab in advanced cancers. The table came from immunoSEQ multiplex PCR; TCRdb's copy has only in-frame clones and leaves some out. The sample carries around 60,000 clones, under 90% recorded once. The material was CD4+ or CD8+ T cells sorted from blood, obtained in a trial of the OX40 agonist ivuxolimab. The receptors originated from an adult with an advanced solid tumor such as melanoma, head and neck, liver or kidney cancer. Each CDR3 is given with its conserved first and last residue. Each record gives: clone size, V gene, D gene, J gene, CDR3 DNA, CDR3 protein. D genes are given only for firm matches. Clone size appears in some rows only: once, few, many, or a class for an expanded clone.

>-|TRBV20-1|-|TRBJ1-1
TGCAGTGCTAGAGACGAAGGCGAAGCTTTCTTT
CSARDEGEAFF
>once|TRBV7-6|-|TRBJ2-3
TGTGCCAGCAGCCCCCGCTTTGGCACAGATACGCAGTATTTT
CASSPRFGTDTQYF
>-|TRBV5-6|-|TRBJ1-1
TGTGCCAGCAGCTTTTCTGTGAACACTGAAGCTTTCTTT
CASSFSVNTEAFF
>-|TRBV5-1|-|TRBJ1-1
TGCGCCAGCAGCTTGGACAGGAGCAATGAAGCTTTCTTT
CASSLDRSNEAFF
>-|TRBV4-3|-|TRBJ2-3
TGCGCCAGCAGCCAAGACAGAGGGACAGATACGCAGTATTTT
CASSQDRGTDTQYF
>few|TRBV6-5|-|TRBJ1-2
TGTGCCAGCAGTCGAAAGGACGGATCTAACTATGGCTACACCTTC
CASSRKDGSNYGYTF
>-|TRBV5-1|-|TRBJ2-1
TGCGCCAGCAGCTTGGGGCAGGATTACAATGAGCAGTTCTTC
CASSLGQDYNEQFF
>-|TRBV11-2|-|TRBJ2-2
TGTGCCAGCAGCTCCGGCCGGGAGCTGTTTTTT
CASSSGRELFF
>few|TRBV7-3|TRBD1|TRBJ1-1
TGTGCCAGCAGCCGACAGGGGACCAACACTGAAGCTTTCTTT
CASSRQGTNTEAFF
>-|TRBV30|-|TRBJ1-1
TGTGCCTGGAGGGTAGGGACTGCCCCGCCGAACACTGAAGCTTTCTTT
CAWRVGTAPPNTEAFF
>few|TRBV5-1|TRBD1|TRBJ1-2
TGCGCCAGCAGCCCACAGACAGGGAAGAGTGGATACACCTTC
CASSPQTGKSGYTF
>-|TRBV5-1|TRBD2|TRBJ2-3
TGCGCCACCAAGACTAGCGGGGGGTACACAGATACGCAGTATTTT
CATKTSGGYTDTQYF
>-|TRBV11-3|-|TRBJ2-3
TGTGCCAGCAGCTCGGAGGGCCGAGGGGACACAGATACGCAGTATTTT
CASSSEGRGDTDTQYF
>-|TRBV6-5|TRBD1|TRBJ1-2
TGTGCCAGCAGTTACTCGACGGGACAGGGCTGGTATGGCTACACCTTC
CASSYSTGQGWYGYTF
>-|TRBV7-7|-|TRBJ2-7
TGTGCTAGCAGCAAAGACCCTTCGAGCTCCTACGAGCAGTACTTC
CASSKDPSSSYEQYF
>few|TRBV4-2|-|TRBJ2-7
TGTGCCAGCAGCCTAAGGGATAGCTCCTACGAGCAGTACTTC
CASSLRDSSYEQYF
>few|TRBV7-8|-|TRBJ2-3
TGTGCCAGCAGCTTAGAAGAAGGGGACATCGGCACAGATACGCAGTATTTT
CASSLEEGDIGTDTQYF
>-|TRBV30|-|TRBJ2-2
TGTGCCTGGGGCCGGGGGAAAGCCACCGGGGAGCTGTTTTTT
CAWGRGKATGELFF
>-|TRBV5-4|-|TRBJ2-7
TGTGCCAGCAGCTTGGCCCGGGACACCGGGGCTCCCGAGCAGTACTTC
CASSLARDTGAPEQYF
>-|TRBV11-2|TRBD1|TRBJ2-5
TGTGCCAGCAGCCCCCGTGGACAGGAGCAAGAGACCCAGTACTTC
CASSPRGQEQETQYF
>-|TRBV7-2|-|TRBJ1-1
TGTGCCAGCAGCTTAACACCCGACACTGAAGCTTTCTTT
CASSLTPDTEAFF
>-|TRBV11-2|-|TRBJ2-2
TGTGCCAGCAGCCCACCGACCGGGGGCACCGGGGAGCTGTTTTTT
CASSPPTGGTGELFF
>once|TRBV6-5|-|TRBJ1-1
TGTGCCAGCAGTTATTCCGGGGGCACTGAAGCTTTCTTT
CASSYSGGTEAFF
>-|TRBV6-5|-|TRBJ1-1
TGTGCCAGCAGTTTGTCCACTAGGCCGAACACTGAAGCTTTCTTT
CASSLSTRPNTEAFF
>-|TRBV19|-|TRBJ1-4
TGTGCCAGTAGTCCCCAGGCCATAGGGGAAAAACTGTTTTTT
CASSPQAIGEKLFF
>few|TRBV7-9|TRBD1|TRBJ2-7
TGTGCCAGCAGCTTACATGGAACAGGGGTTTATTACGAGCAGTACTTC
CASSLHGTGVYYEQYF
>-|TRBV5-1|TRBD2|TRBJ2-3
TGCGCCAGCAGCGATGGTCGACTAGCGCCTAGCACAGATACGCAGTATTTT
CASSDGRLAPSTDTQYF
>once|TRBV11-3|-|TRBJ1-4
TGTGCCAGCAGCTTAGCCGGGACGGTCAATGAAAAACTGTTTTTT
CASSLAGTVNEKLFF
>few|TRBV11-3|-|TRBJ2-1
TGTGCCAGCAGCAAACGGGGCTCGTCCTACAATGAGCAGTTCTTC
CASSKRGSSYNEQFF
>-|TRBV12-5|-|TRBJ1-1
TGTGCTAGTGGTTTGGGAAACCGCGGACAGAACACTGAAGCTTTCTTT
CASGLGNRGQNTEAFF
>-|TRBV19|-|TRBJ2-6
TGTGCCAGTAGATACATGGAATCTGGGGCCAACGTCCTGACTTTC
CASRYMESGANVLTF
>-|TRBV11-2|-|TRBJ1-2
TGTGCCAGCAGCCAGGACAGTGGAGGCTACACCTTC
CASSQDSGGYTF
>-|TRBV27|-|TRBJ1-1
TGTGCCAGCAGTTTTCGAAGCAGGGGGAACACTGAAGCTTTCTTT
CASSFRSRGNTEAFF
>once|TRBV18|-|TRBJ2-5
TGTGCCAGCTCACCTAGTTCGGTACAAGAGACCCAGTACTTC
CASSPSSVQETQYF
>few|TRBV7-9|-|TRBJ2-1
TGTGCCAGCAGCTTAGAATGGGGCGGCAATGAGCAGTTCTTC
CASSLEWGGNEQFF
>-|TRBV15|-|TRBJ1-3
TGTGCCACCAGCAGAGGAGGGGGGATAAAGGACGGAAACACCATATATTTT
CATSRGGGIKDGNTIYF
>-|TRBV7-8|-|TRBJ1-2
TGTGCCAGCAGCCCGAGGGCTTTGAACTATGGCTACACCTTC
CASSPRALNYGYTF
>-|TRBV5-6|-|TRBJ1-1
TGTGCCAGCAGCACAAGGACTGAAGCTTTCTTT
CASSTRTEAFF
>-|TRBV6-5|-|TRBJ2-5
TGTGCCAGCAGTTACTCCCCATGGTACCAAGAGACCCAGTACTTC
CASSYSPWYQETQYF
>few|TRBV11-1|TRBD2|TRBJ2-7
TGTGCCAGCAGCTTAGAAGGGACTAGCGGGTACGAGCAGTACTTC
CASSLEGTSGYEQYF
>-|TRBV2|-|TRBJ2-3
TGTGCCAGCAGAGCCCGACAGGGACTAACCGCTAGCACAGATACGCAGTATTTT
CASRARQGLTASTDTQYF
>once|TRBV29-1|TRBD1|TRBJ2-5
TGCAGCGTTGCCTCCCGGACAGGGTACCAAGAGACCCAGTACTTC
CSVASRTGYQETQYF
>-|TRBV7-3|-|TRBJ1-1
TGTGCCAGCAGCCAATATTTGAACACTGAAGCTTTCTTT
CASSQYLNTEAFF
>-|TRBV10-3|-|TRBJ2-3
TGTGCCATCAGTGAGTCGAATACGGGCACAGATACGCAGTATTTT
CAISESNTGTDTQYF